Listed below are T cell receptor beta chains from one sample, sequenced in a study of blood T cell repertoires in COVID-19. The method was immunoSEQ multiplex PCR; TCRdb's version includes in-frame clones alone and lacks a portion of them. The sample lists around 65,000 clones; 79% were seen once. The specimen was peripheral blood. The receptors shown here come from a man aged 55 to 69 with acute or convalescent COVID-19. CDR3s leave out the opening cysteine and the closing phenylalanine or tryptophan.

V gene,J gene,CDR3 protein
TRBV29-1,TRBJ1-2,STVEGIDYGYT
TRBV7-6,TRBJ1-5,ASSLGPRDRDQPQH
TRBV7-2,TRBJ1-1,ASSQQQGINTEAF
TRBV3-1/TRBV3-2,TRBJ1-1,ASSPTHRDTEAF
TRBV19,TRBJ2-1,ASINVGGNEQF
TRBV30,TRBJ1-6,AWSVLMASPLH
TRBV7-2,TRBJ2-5,ASSFLGVRETQY
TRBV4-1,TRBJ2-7,ASSQGRGQVSYEQY
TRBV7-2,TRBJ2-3,ASSLGRSSTDTQY
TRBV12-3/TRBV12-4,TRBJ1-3,ASSLAGDTIY
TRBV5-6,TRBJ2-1,ASSLRVEQF
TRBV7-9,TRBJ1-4,ASSLYRQRNEKLF
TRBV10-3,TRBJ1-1,AIRGGTGGMNTEAF
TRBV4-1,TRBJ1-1,ASREQGDEAF
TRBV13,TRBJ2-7,ASSLGGEQY
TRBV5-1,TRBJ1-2,ASSLESGDYGYT
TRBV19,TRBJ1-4,ASSLGDSVMKLF
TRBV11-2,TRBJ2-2,ASRQGARNTGELF
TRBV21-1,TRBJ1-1,ASSSWTENTEAF
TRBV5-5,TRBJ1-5,ASRLQGGNQPQH
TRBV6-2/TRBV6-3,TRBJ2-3,ASSYSRGRTDTQY
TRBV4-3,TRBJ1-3,ASSQAGSGNTIY
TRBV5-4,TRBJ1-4,ASSLRVATNEKLF
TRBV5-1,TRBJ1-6,ASTNTGNSPLH
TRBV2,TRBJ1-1,ASSGYLRTEAF
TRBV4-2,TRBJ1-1,ASSQQGKVITEAF
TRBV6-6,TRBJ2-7,ASRFSGTSGQDEQY
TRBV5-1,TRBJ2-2,ASSLEQAGGRNTGELF
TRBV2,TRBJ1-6,ASSRQGNNSPLH
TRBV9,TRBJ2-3,ASSPDLAGSEDTQY
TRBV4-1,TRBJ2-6,ASSSPLRGKNVKNVLT
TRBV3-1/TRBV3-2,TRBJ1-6,ASSQVGGNNSPLH
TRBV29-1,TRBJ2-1,SWGTGPNEQF
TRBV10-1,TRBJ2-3,ASTALAGDSGTDTQY
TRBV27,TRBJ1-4,ASSPGLSAVEKLF
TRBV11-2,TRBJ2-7,ASSNRDNPWNEQY
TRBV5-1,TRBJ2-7,ASSLAWGQGIREQY
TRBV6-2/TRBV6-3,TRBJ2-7,ASSLQGVVYEQY
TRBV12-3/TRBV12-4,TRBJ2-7,ASNYGESDEQY
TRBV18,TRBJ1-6,ASSRDRPSSYNSPLH
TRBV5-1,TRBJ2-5,ASRRDGSSGETQY
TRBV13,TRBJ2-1,ASSLPASGGPYNEQF
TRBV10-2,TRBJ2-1,ASSESHGGIHKQF
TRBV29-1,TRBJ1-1,SVDPGQRNTEAF
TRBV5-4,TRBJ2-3,ASSLGLAGMADTQY
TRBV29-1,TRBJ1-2,SGAGTGDYGYT
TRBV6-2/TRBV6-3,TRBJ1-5,ASGHEGQGGQPQH
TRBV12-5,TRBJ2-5,ASGASGEETQY
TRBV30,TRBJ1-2,AWSVLGQGYGYT
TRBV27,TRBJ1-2,ASSLSGGENYGYT
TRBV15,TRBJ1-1,ATSDRGRVNTEAF
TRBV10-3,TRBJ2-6,AIREGQPGANVLT